This T cell receptor (beta chain) is drawn from a study of blood T cells in healthy people across ages. Alongside a J-beta primer mix, a sample-barcoded 5' primer served in a second PCR lasting roughly 6 to 11 cycles. Each cDNA molecule, via a template-switch adaptor with 12 random nucleotides, was tagged. Using its own MiXCR run on the 5' RACE reads, TCRdb lists one record per CDR3 protein. The sample has just over 800,000 distinct CDR3 sequences, less than 80% seen once; the top ten hold about a quarter. Material for sequencing was blood. The clonotype was recovered from a man aged 25-45 years in good health.

Written as DNA, the CDR3 is TGTGCCATCAGTTCTACCTCAGGGGGATTGAGTTCTGGGGCCAACGTCCTGACTTTC. Translation: CAISSTSGGLSSGANVLTF. The V gene is TRBV10-3, the J gene TRBJ2-6; 7 nucleotides line up with TRBD1. There are 19 residues in the CDR3. CDR1 and CDR2 from the germline V gene are ENHRY and SYGVKD. The ends lost 5 bases at V and 1 base at J; junction bases unmatched: 14.